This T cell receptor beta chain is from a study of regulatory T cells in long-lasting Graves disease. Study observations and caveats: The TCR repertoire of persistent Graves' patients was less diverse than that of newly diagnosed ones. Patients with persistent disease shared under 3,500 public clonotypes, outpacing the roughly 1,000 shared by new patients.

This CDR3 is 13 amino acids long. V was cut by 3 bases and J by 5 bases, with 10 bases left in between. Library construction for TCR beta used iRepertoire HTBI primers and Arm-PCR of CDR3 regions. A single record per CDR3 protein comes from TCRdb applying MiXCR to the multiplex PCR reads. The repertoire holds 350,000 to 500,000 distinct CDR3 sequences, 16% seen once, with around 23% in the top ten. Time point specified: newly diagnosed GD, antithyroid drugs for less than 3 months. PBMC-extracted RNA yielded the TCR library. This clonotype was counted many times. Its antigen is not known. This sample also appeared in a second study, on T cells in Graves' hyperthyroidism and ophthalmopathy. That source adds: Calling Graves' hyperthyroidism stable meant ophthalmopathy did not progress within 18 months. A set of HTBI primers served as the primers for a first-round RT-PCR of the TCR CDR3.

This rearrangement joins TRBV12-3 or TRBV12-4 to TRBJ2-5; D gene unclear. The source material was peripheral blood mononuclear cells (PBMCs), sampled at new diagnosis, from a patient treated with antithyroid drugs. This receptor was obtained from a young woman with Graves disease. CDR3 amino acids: CASSLSGLETQYF. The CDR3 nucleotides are TGTGCCAGCAGTTTGTCTGGGCTGGAGACCCAGTACTTC.